This TCR beta chain was captured by sequencing in a study of shared clonotypes between healthy human individuals. The table came from immunoSEQ multiplex PCR; TCRdb's copy has only in-frame clones and leaves some out. This sample has approximately 1,000,000 clones, with around 82% found just once. Study-wide points: A limitation of the genetic and exposure-history diversity represented arose from few donors. Around 4.7% of naive CD4 clonotypes were shared across four donors.

V gave up 5 bases and J gave up 4 bases, with 9 bases separating them. The CDR3 spans 14 residues. Germline CDR1 MRHNA, CDR2 SNTAGT. CD4+ cells were split into CD45RA+ naive and CD45RA-negative memory subsets. As for this clone: The antigen is undetermined.

The chain links TRBV6-4 to TRBJ2-6; D is unresolved. The TCR comes from a man between 18 and 35 years old in good health. Some clones in this sample may be carry-over from other donors' samples. Specimen: memory CD4+ T cells from PBMCs. Stated subset: CD45RA-negative fraction. Written as DNA, the CDR3 is TGTGCCAGCAGTCGAGCGACCGGGGCCAACGTCCTGACTTTC. Protein product: CASSRATGANVLTF.